A selection of T cell receptor beta chains follows, all from one sample in a study of cytomegalovirus exposure and HLA in healthy donors. Some clones are missing from TCRdb's copy, which holds only in-frame ones; the method was immunoSEQ multiplex PCR. Among approximately 100,000 clones, 74% were seen once, and the ten largest hold just over 2%. Sequenced: PBMCs. These receptors were obtained from a human donor in good health. Both conserved end residues are part of each CDR3. A D gene is named only where the DNA matches it firmly. Not all rows give a size; the values are once, few, many and, for expanded clones, a class.

cdr3_aa: CATTGGWGTEAFF
cdr3_nt: TGTGCCACGACAGGGGGCTGGGGCACTGAAGCTTTCTTT
v_call: TRBV28
d_call: TRBD1
clone_size: NA
j_call: TRBJ1-1
cdr3_length: 13

cdr3_aa: CASSGGIYGYTF
cdr3_nt: TGTGCCAGCAGCGGGGGCATCTATGGCTACACCTTC
v_call: TRBV9
d_call: NA
clone_size: NA
j_call: TRBJ1-2
cdr3_length: 12

cdr3_aa: CASSIGHSTGELFF
cdr3_nt: TGTGCCAGTAGTATAGGGCATTCCACCGGGGAGCTGTTTTTT
v_call: TRBV19
d_call: NA
clone_size: NA
j_call: TRBJ2-2
cdr3_length: 14

cdr3_aa: CASSYETGEKLFF
cdr3_nt: TGTGCCAGCAGTTATGAAACAGGCGAAAAACTGTTTTTT
v_call: TRBV6-5
d_call: NA
clone_size: NA
j_call: TRBJ1-4
cdr3_length: 13

cdr3_aa: CASSLQGNGANVLTF
cdr3_nt: TGTGCCAGCAGTTTACAGGGAAACGGGGCCAACGTCCTGACTTTC
v_call: TRBV27
d_call: NA
clone_size: NA
j_call: TRBJ2-6
cdr3_length: 15

cdr3_aa: CASSPYQGVEKLFF
cdr3_nt: TGTGCCAGCAGTCCCTATCAGGGGGTCGAAAAACTGTTTTTT
v_call: TRBV6-1
d_call: TRBD1
clone_size: NA
j_call: TRBJ1-4
cdr3_length: 14

cdr3_aa: CASSGQGENYGYTF
cdr3_nt: TGTGCCAGCAGTGGTCAGGGGGAAAACTATGGCTACACCTTC
v_call: TRBV28
d_call: TRBD1
clone_size: NA
j_call: TRBJ1-2
cdr3_length: 14

cdr3_aa: CASSLESGGEGETQYF
cdr3_nt: TGTGCCAGCAGCTTAGAATCTGGGGGGGAGGGTGAGACCCAGTACTTC
v_call: TRBV7-8
d_call: TRBD2
clone_size: few
j_call: TRBJ2-5
cdr3_length: 16

cdr3_aa: CAIRRTSGSYNEQFF
cdr3_nt: TGTGCCATCCGTAGGACTAGCGGGAGCTACAATGAGCAGTTCTTC
v_call: TRBV10-3
d_call: TRBD2
clone_size: few
j_call: TRBJ2-1
cdr3_length: 15

cdr3_aa: CASSLAGLNTGELFF
cdr3_nt: TGTGCCAGCAGCCTAGCGGGGTTGAACACCGGGGAGCTGTTTTTT
v_call: TRBV9
d_call: TRBD2
clone_size: few
j_call: TRBJ2-2
cdr3_length: 15

cdr3_aa: CASSLGGAGGRVNTQYF
cdr3_nt: TGTGCCAGCAGCTTAGGAGGAGCGGGGGGGCGCGTTAATACGCAGTATTTT
v_call: TRBV7-2
d_call: TRBD2
clone_size: NA
j_call: TRBJ2-3
cdr3_length: 17

cdr3_aa: CASSRPGTGDEKLFF
cdr3_nt: TGTGCCAGCAGTCGCCCCGGGACAGGGGATGAAAAACTGTTTTTT
v_call: TRBV28
d_call: TRBD1
clone_size: NA
j_call: TRBJ1-4
cdr3_length: 15

cdr3_aa: CSGHRGNEQFF
cdr3_nt: TGCAGTGGGCATCGGGGAAATGAGCAGTTCTTC
v_call: TRBV20-1
d_call: NA
clone_size: NA
j_call: TRBJ2-1
cdr3_length: 11

cdr3_aa: CASRGDGTSGSSYNEQFF
cdr3_nt: TGTGCCAGCAGAGGCGACGGGACTAGCGGGAGCTCCTACAATGAGCAGTTCTTC
v_call: TRBV2
d_call: TRBD2
clone_size: NA
j_call: TRBJ2-1
cdr3_length: 18

cdr3_aa: CASSLGQGGNTGELFF
cdr3_nt: TGCGCCAGCAGCTTAGGACAGGGGGGTAACACCGGGGAGCTGTTTTTT
v_call: TRBV5-1
d_call: TRBD1
clone_size: NA
j_call: TRBJ2-2
cdr3_length: 16

cdr3_aa: CASAGVGKETQYF
cdr3_nt: TGTGCCAGCGCTGGAGTCGGTAAAGAGACCCAGTACTTC
v_call: TRBV9
d_call: NA
clone_size: NA
j_call: TRBJ2-5
cdr3_length: 13

cdr3_aa: CSVESMDRAGDGYTF
cdr3_nt: TGCAGCGTTGAATCGATGGACAGGGCGGGTGATGGCTACACCTTC
v_call: TRBV29-1
d_call: TRBD1
clone_size: NA
j_call: TRBJ1-2
cdr3_length: 15

cdr3_aa: CASSGGAGLPYEQYF
cdr3_nt: TGTGCCAGCAGCGGAGGGGCAGGCCTACCCTACGAGCAGTACTTC
v_call: TRBV5-4
d_call: NA
clone_size: NA
j_call: TRBJ2-7
cdr3_length: 15

cdr3_aa: CASSIVESSYNEQFF
cdr3_nt: TGTGCCAGTAGTATAGTCGAGAGCTCCTACAATGAGCAGTTCTTC
v_call: TRBV19
d_call: NA
clone_size: NA
j_call: TRBJ2-1
cdr3_length: 15

cdr3_aa: CASSRRGPYEQYF
cdr3_nt: TGTGCCAGCAGCCGCAGGGGACCCTACGAGCAGTACTTC
v_call: TRBV11-2
d_call: NA
clone_size: NA
j_call: TRBJ2-7
cdr3_length: 13

cdr3_aa: CATSRDRVLTDTQYF
cdr3_nt: TGTGCCACCAGCAGGGACAGGGTCTTGACAGATACGCAGTATTTT
v_call: TRBV15
d_call: TRBD1
clone_size: NA
j_call: TRBJ2-3
cdr3_length: 15

cdr3_aa: CASSLTAGSAGNTIYF
cdr3_nt: TGTGCCAGCAGTTTGACGGCAGGGTCGGCAGGAAACACCATATATTTT
v_call: TRBV28
d_call: NA
clone_size: NA
j_call: TRBJ1-3
cdr3_length: 16

cdr3_aa: CASSFWGRGSNQPQHF
cdr3_nt: TGTGCCAGCAGCTTCTGGGGGAGGGGAAGCAATCAGCCCCAGCATTTT
v_call: TRBV7-2
d_call: NA
clone_size: NA
j_call: TRBJ1-5
cdr3_length: 16

cdr3_aa: CASNLSLPEQFF
cdr3_nt: TGTGCCAGCAACCTATCGTTGCCTGAGCAGTTCTTC
v_call: TRBV6-4
d_call: NA
clone_size: NA
j_call: TRBJ2-1
cdr3_length: 12

cdr3_aa: CASRSTGFSNQPQHF
cdr3_nt: TGTGCCAGCAGATCCACAGGGTTCAGCAATCAGCCCCAGCATTTT
v_call: TRBV6-5
d_call: NA
clone_size: few
j_call: TRBJ1-5
cdr3_length: 15

cdr3_aa: CASSHRTGEETQYF
cdr3_nt: TGCGCCAGCAGTCATCGGACAGGGGAAGAGACCCAGTACTTC
v_call: TRBV5-1
d_call: TRBD1
clone_size: NA
j_call: TRBJ2-5
cdr3_length: 14

cdr3_aa: CASSVGTAQETQYF
cdr3_nt: TGTGCCAGCAGCGTCGGGACAGCTCAAGAGACCCAGTACTTC
v_call: TRBV7-7
d_call: TRBD1
clone_size: NA
j_call: TRBJ2-5
cdr3_length: 14

cdr3_aa: CASKEGLSPLHF
cdr3_nt: TGTGCCAGTAAGGAGGGGCTCTCACCCCTCCACTTT
v_call: TRBV19
d_call: NA
clone_size: NA
j_call: TRBJ1-6
cdr3_length: 12

cdr3_aa: CASSQDRTTSGNTIYF
cdr3_nt: TGTGCCAGCAGCCAGGACAGGACCACCTCTGGAAACACCATATATTTT
v_call: TRBV11-2
d_call: TRBD1
clone_size: few
j_call: TRBJ1-3
cdr3_length: 16

cdr3_aa: CASSMGRGKENTEAFF
cdr3_nt: TGCGCCAGCAGCATGGGTAGGGGGAAAGAAAACACTGAAGCTTTCTTT
v_call: TRBV5-1
d_call: NA
clone_size: NA
j_call: TRBJ1-1
cdr3_length: 16

cdr3_aa: CASSVDVRANYGYTF
cdr3_nt: TGTGCCAGCAGCGTAGATGTAAGAGCTAACTATGGCTACACCTTC
v_call: TRBV9
d_call: NA
clone_size: NA
j_call: TRBJ1-2
cdr3_length: 15

cdr3_aa: CASSPRGAGGHNEQFF
cdr3_nt: TGTGCCAGCAGCCCCAGGGGGGCGGGAGGGCACAATGAGCAGTTCTTC
v_call: TRBV11-3
d_call: TRBD2
clone_size: few
j_call: TRBJ2-1
cdr3_length: 16

cdr3_aa: CASSQSAGVGQDTQYF
cdr3_nt: TGCGCCAGCAGCCAAAGCGCGGGGGTTGGTCAAGATACGCAGTATTTT
v_call: TRBV4-1
d_call: TRBD2
clone_size: NA
j_call: TRBJ2-3
cdr3_length: 16

cdr3_aa: CASGQGASGGYTF
cdr3_nt: TGTGCCAGCGGACAGGGGGCGTCGGGCGGCTACACCTTC
v_call: TRBV6-1
d_call: TRBD1
clone_size: NA
j_call: TRBJ1-2
cdr3_length: 13

cdr3_aa: CASNTPLAGDFYEQYF
cdr3_nt: TGTGCCAGCAATACCCCCTTAGCGGGAGATTTTTACGAGCAGTACTTC
v_call: TRBV28
d_call: TRBD2
clone_size: NA
j_call: TRBJ2-7
cdr3_length: 16

cdr3_aa: CASSSGMNTEAFF
cdr3_nt: TGTGCCAGCTCATCAGGGATGAACACTGAAGCTTTCTTT
v_call: TRBV18
d_call: NA
clone_size: NA
j_call: TRBJ1-1
cdr3_length: 13

cdr3_aa: CASSLGQTKETQYF
cdr3_nt: TGTGCCAGCAGCTTAGGTCAGACTAAAGAGACCCAGTACTTC
v_call: TRBV11-1
d_call: NA
clone_size: NA
j_call: TRBJ2-5
cdr3_length: 14

cdr3_aa: CASSESSGGAGSYEQYF
cdr3_nt: TGTGCCAGCAGTGAATCTAGCGGGGGGGCCGGATCCTACGAGCAGTACTTC
v_call: TRBV6-1
d_call: TRBD2
clone_size: NA
j_call: TRBJ2-7
cdr3_length: 17

cdr3_aa: CASSPGGQVRFEQYF
cdr3_nt: TGTGCCAGCTCACCGGGGGGGCAGGTTCGGTTCGAGCAGTACTTC
v_call: TRBV18
d_call: NA
clone_size: once
j_call: TRBJ2-7
cdr3_length: 15

cdr3_aa: CASSETGVSYEQYF
cdr3_nt: TGTGCCAGCAGCGAGACAGGGGTATCCTACGAGCAGTACTTC
v_call: TRBV14
d_call: TRBD1
clone_size: NA
j_call: TRBJ2-7
cdr3_length: 14

cdr3_aa: CASSSTGENTEAFF
cdr3_nt: TGTGCCAGCAGCTCGACAGGAGAGAACACTGAAGCTTTCTTT
v_call: TRBV7-9
d_call: NA
clone_size: once
j_call: TRBJ1-1
cdr3_length: 14

cdr3_aa: CASTPGEISYGYTF
cdr3_nt: TGTGCCAGCACCCCTGGGGAGATCAGCTATGGCTACACCTTC
v_call: TRBV7-8
d_call: NA
clone_size: NA
j_call: TRBJ1-2
cdr3_length: 14

cdr3_aa: CASSWGLQGTEAFF
cdr3_nt: TGTGCCAGCAGCTGGGGCCTCCAGGGTACTGAAGCTTTCTTT
v_call: TRBV6-5
d_call: NA
clone_size: NA
j_call: TRBJ1-1
cdr3_length: 14

cdr3_aa: CASTLPGKSSEGEKLFF
cdr3_nt: TGTGCCAGCACCCTGCCCGGGAAGAGCAGTGAGGGTGAAAAACTGTTTTTT
v_call: TRBV28
d_call: NA
clone_size: NA
j_call: TRBJ1-4
cdr3_length: 17

cdr3_aa: CASSYGGLYEQYF
cdr3_nt: TGTGCCAGCAGTTACGGGGGGTTGTACGAGCAGTACTTC
v_call: TRBV6-5
d_call: NA
clone_size: NA
j_call: TRBJ2-7
cdr3_length: 13

cdr3_aa: CACPGAGRRVGIGANVLTF
cdr3_nt: TGTGCCTGCCCCGGGGCAGGGAGGAGGGTGGGGATTGGGGCCAACGTCCTGACTTTC
v_call: TRBV30
d_call: NA
clone_size: NA
j_call: TRBJ2-6
cdr3_length: 19

cdr3_aa: CSVDGSGGYTF
cdr3_nt: TGCAGCGTTGACGGCTCGGGTGGCTACACCTTC
v_call: TRBV29-1
d_call: NA
clone_size: few
j_call: TRBJ1-2
cdr3_length: 11

cdr3_aa: CASSFTPVYNEQFF
cdr3_nt: TGCGCCAGCAGCTTCACACCCGTCTACAATGAGCAGTTCTTC
v_call: TRBV5-1
d_call: NA
clone_size: NA
j_call: TRBJ2-1
cdr3_length: 14

cdr3_aa: CASSPTESAILLF
cdr3_nt: TGTGCCAGCTCACCCACGGAAAGCGCGATTCTTCTTTTC
v_call: TRBV18
d_call: NA
clone_size: once
j_call: TRBJ1-2
cdr3_length: 13

cdr3_aa: CASSLRREIAYEQYF
cdr3_nt: TGTGCCAGCAGCTTACGGCGGGAGATCGCCTACGAGCAGTACTTC
v_call: TRBV5-6
d_call: TRBD2
clone_size: NA
j_call: TRBJ2-7
cdr3_length: 15

cdr3_aa: CASSLEGTSGSYEQYF
cdr3_nt: TGTGCCAGCAGCTTAGAAGGGACTAGCGGGAGCTACGAGCAGTACTTC
v_call: TRBV7-2
d_call: TRBD2
clone_size: NA
j_call: TRBJ2-7
cdr3_length: 16

cdr3_aa: CASSTSTGITGELFF
cdr3_nt: TGCGCCAGCTCGACTTCGACAGGGATCACCGGGGAGCTGTTTTTT
v_call: TRBV5-1
d_call: TRBD1
clone_size: once
j_call: TRBJ2-2
cdr3_length: 15

cdr3_aa: CASSRGGNEKLFF
cdr3_nt: TGTGCCAGCAGCCGCGGAGGCAATGAAAAACTGTTTTTT
v_call: TRBV11-2
d_call: NA
clone_size: once
j_call: TRBJ1-4
cdr3_length: 13